These 4 T cell receptor beta chains share one sample of origin, sequenced in a study of blood T cell repertoires in COVID-19. Clones were sequenced by immunoSEQ multiplex PCR, and TCRdb holds only the in-frame ones, with some missing. This table has 45,000 to 60,000 clones, nearly 90% appearing once. Sequenced input: peripheral blood. These receptors were taken from a man aged 50 to 59 with active COVID-19.

V and J are TRBV30 and TRBJ1-1; the D gene is possibly TRBD1 (6 bases). The CDR3 consists of 16 residues. Trimming left V 4 bases short and J 0 bases short, with 18 bases between. Germline values: CDR1 GTSNPN, CDR2 SVGIG (reference sequence). CDR3 in DNA: TGTGCCTGGAATTGGGGGCAGGAGAGCCTGAACACTGAAGCTTTCTTT. It yields the protein CAWNWGQESLNTEAFF.

This clone showed up just a few times. J is TRBJ1-6 and V is TRBV9; D gene unclear. Germline V gene data show CDR1 as SGDLS and CDR2 as YYNGEE. This CDR3 has 15 amino acids. V was clipped by 4 bases and J by 0 bases, with 8 bases between them. CDR3 sequence reads: CASSPPGSYNSPLHF. For the CDR3, the DNA is TGTGCCAGCAGCCCGCCGGGCTCCTATAATTCACCCCTCCACTTT.

The rearrangement joins TRBV3-1 (or the pseudogene TRBV3-2) to TRBJ2-4, with 12 bases aligning to TRBD1. Germline-derived CDR1 and CDR2 are LGHDT and YNNKEL (reference sequence). V shed 3 bases, J shed 11 bases, and the junction held 11 bases outside the gene matches. This CDR3 comprises 16 residues. DNA of the CDR3: TGTGCCAGCAGCCAGCAAAGGGGCGGGACAGGGGGCCTTCAGTACTTC. This encodes CASSQQRGGTGGLQYF.

The CDR3 DNA reads TGTGCCAGCCGGGACAGGGCTGGAAACACCATATATTTT. Amino acids: CASRDRAGNTIYF. This chain links TRBV6-5 with TRBJ1-3, with 9 bases lining up with TRBD1. V shed 8 bases and J 2 bases; nucleotides not matched to a gene: 1. The V gene's germline CDR1 is MNHEY and CDR2 SVGAGI. The CDR3 length is 13 residues.